These 27 T cell receptor beta chains came from one sample sequenced in a study of blood T cell repertoires in COVID-19. Using immunoSEQ multiplex PCR, the repertoire was profiled, and TCRdb retains in-frame clones only, with some absent. The sample carries around 250,000 clones, more than 80% recorded once. The sample comprised peripheral blood. These receptors all come from a man aged 25 to 40 who had recovered from COVID-19.

V usage is TRBV7-8 and J usage is TRBJ1-5; 7 positions match TRBD1. Trimming removed 2 bases from V and 5 bases from J; junction bases left unmatched: 3. The CDR3 consists of 14 residues. Germline CDR1 SGHVS, CDR2 FQNEAQ. The CDR3 is CASSLQGGYQPQHF. CDR3 bases: TGTGCCAGCAGCTTACAGGGGGGCTATCAGCCCCAGCATTTT.

The chain recombines TRBV27 with TRBJ1-5; weak D call: TRBD1 (6 bases). Trimming stripped 4 bases from V and 3 bases from J, with 10 bases between. CDR3 length: 14 residues. Germline CDR1 is MNHEY and CDR2 is SMNVEV (reference sequence). CDR3 loop: CASSSAGDNQPQHF. CDR3 sequence (DNA): TGTGCCAGCAGTTCAGCAGGGGACAATCAGCCCCAGCATTTT.

This clone showed up just once. The J gene is TRBJ2-1, the V gene TRBV11-2, with TRBD2 matching over 7 bases. CDR3 length: 14 amino acids. V lost 5 bases, J lost 9 bases, and 10 bases stayed unmatched. Germline values: CDR1 SGHAT, CDR2 FQNNGV. This CDR3 reads CASSLTRGVGEQFF. CDR3 coding DNA: TGTGCCAGCAGCCTAACCCGGGGGGTGGGTGAGCAGTTCTTC.

The rearrangement links TRBV9 to TRBJ2-5; 9 nucleotides agree with TRBD2. Germline-derived CDR1 and CDR2 are SGDLS and YYNGEE. This CDR3 is 18 amino acids long. With V trimmed by 0 bases and J by 4 bases, 13 bases remained unmatched. CDR3 DNA: TGTGCCAGCAGCGTAGCTAATCTCGGAGCGGGGGGAACAGAGACCCAGTACTTC. It is translated as CASSVANLGAGGTETQYF.

The chain is built from TRBV10-1 and TRBJ1-1; 7 bases line up with TRBD1. The germline CDR1 and CDR2 sequences are WNHNN and SYGVQD (reference sequence). The CDR3 totals 14 residues. Losses at the gene ends were 6 bases for V and 4 bases for J; bases not matched to a gene: 8. The CDR3 is CASRETGSGTEAFF. In DNA form, the CDR3 reads TGCGCCAGCAGGGAGACAGGGTCCGGCACTGAAGCTTTCTTT.

This chain joins TRBV7-2 and TRBJ1-6; D might be TRBD1 (5 bases). The germline gives CDR1 SGHTA, CDR2 FQGNSA. The V end was cut by 1 base, the J end by 2 bases, with 9 bases between. This CDR3 region has 16 residues. Here the CDR3 reads CASSLVGGAYNSPLHF. The DNA of the CDR3 is TGTGCCAGCAGCTTAGTGGGAGGGGCCTATAATTCACCCCTCCACTTT.

The chain links TRBV7-6 to TRBJ2-7, with 9 bases lining up with TRBD1. The V segment lost 4 bases and the J segment 3 bases; nucleotides outside the gene matches: 4. Germline V gene lookup returns CDR1 SGHVS and CDR2 FNYEAQ. There are 14 residues in the CDR3. CDR3 in DNA: TGTGCCAGCAGCTACTCGACAGGGGGCTACGAGCAGTACTTC. This encodes CASSYSTGGYEQYF.

The gene calls are TRBV15 and TRBJ1-4, with unresolved D. The CDR3 length is 14 residues. The germline V and J ends were trimmed by 0 bases and 8 bases, with 10 bases remaining between them. Germline lookup yields CDR1 LNHNV and CDR2 YYDKDF (reference sequence). Here the CDR3 DNA reads TGTGCCACCAGCAGAGAGGAGGGCGGAGAAAAACTGTTTTTT. As protein: CATSREEGGEKLFF.

The chain is built from TRBV10-3 and TRBJ2-1; TRBD2 agrees at 14 bases. Germline V gives CDR1 ENHRY, CDR2 SYGVKD. Unmatched junction bases numbered 4, after V lost 8 bases and J lost 10 bases. This CDR3 has 13 residues. CDR3 region: CAIGLAGGLEQFF. The DNA for the CDR3 is TGTGCCATCGGACTAGCGGGGGGCCTAGAGCAGTTCTTC.

The chain recombines TRBV19 with TRBJ1-1, with D unresolved. Per germline, CDR1 LNHDA and CDR2 SQIVND (reference sequence). V was clipped by 8 bases and J by 0 bases, with 16 bases between them. The CDR3 is made up of 15 amino acids. DNA of the CDR3: TGTGCCAGTCGTGCTCTGGATAGCATGAACACTGAAGCTTTCTTT. Its protein is CASRALDSMNTEAFF. Variable domain in full (rest from reference TRBV19 and TRBJ1-1): DGGITQSPKYLFRKEGQNVTLSCEQNLNHDAMYWYRQDPGQGLRLIYYSQIVNDFQKGDIAEGYSVSREKKESFPLTVTSAQKNPTAFYLCASRALDSMNTEAFFGQGTRLTVV.

J is TRBJ2-7 and V is TRBV19; TRBD1 agrees at 7 bases. This CDR3 is 13 amino acids long. V gave up 6 bases and J gave up 2 bases; unmatched junction bases: 4. Germline V CDR1 and CDR2: LNHDA, SQIVND (reference sequence). The CDR3 DNA sequence: TGTGCCAGTAGGGACAGGCGGACCTACGAGCAGTACTTC. As protein: CASRDRRTYEQYF.

This clone was detected only a few times. The rearrangement links TRBV5-1 to TRBJ2-2, with a tentative D call TRBD1 (6 bases). Trimming shortened V by 2 bases and J by 0 bases, and 8 bases separated the two germline ends. The CDR3 length is 15 residues. Germline lookup yields CDR1 SGHRS and CDR2 YFSETQ. The CDR3 protein is CASSFGTTNTGELFF. CDR3 DNA: TGCGCCAGCAGCTTCGGGACAACGAACACCGGGGAGCTGTTTTTT.

This chain connects TRBV5-1 to TRBJ2-7; 7 bases fit TRBD1. Germline trimming cut 4 bases from V and 2 bases from J; bases unmatched to any gene: 6. The CDR3 totals 14 residues. Germline CDR1 reads SGHRS; CDR2 reads YFSETQ. This chain's CDR3 is CASSKPGQTYEQYF. In DNA form, the CDR3 reads TGCGCCAGCAGCAAACCGGGACAGACCTACGAGCAGTACTTC.

The rearrangement joins TRBV5-1 to TRBJ1-1, with D hard to call. Germline assignment: CDR1 SGHRS and CDR2 YFSETQ. The CDR3 extends over 15 amino acids. Trimming removed 0 bases from V and 0 bases from J, with 9 bases in between. The CDR3 reads CASSLGRLMNTEAFF. The CDR3 DNA is TGCGCCAGCAGCTTGGGCAGGTTGATGAACACTGAAGCTTTCTTT.

CDR3 loop: CASSILAGGGRTDTQYF. As DNA, the CDR3 is TGTGCCAGTAGTATCCTTGCGGGCGGGGGAAGGACAGATACGCAGTATTTT. The chain carries TRBV19 and TRBJ2-3; 7 nucleotides line up with TRBD2. The CDR3 spans 17 residues. CDR1 is LNHDA, CDR2 SQIVND, per germline (reference sequence). The junction had 12 bases not matched to a gene; V was cut back by 3 bases and J by 3 bases.

CDR3 DNA: TGTGCCAGCAGTGCACAGACGAACACTGAAGCTTTCTTT. This gives the protein CASSAQTNTEAFF. The V and J genes are TRBV6-4 and TRBJ1-1, with unresolved D. CDR3 length equals 13 residues. Germline lookup yields CDR1 MRHNA and CDR2 SNTAGT. Trimming cost V 4 bases and J 1 base, with 7 bases left between them.

The chain joins TRBV12-3 or TRBV12-4 to TRBJ1-2; D is unresolved. The CDR3 is 12 amino acids. Trimming cost V 6 bases and J 8 bases, with 13 bases left between them. This CDR3 is CASSISREGYTF. The CDR3 nucleotides are TGTGCCAGCAGCATTTCAAGAGAAGGCTACACCTTC.

J is TRBJ2-1 and V is TRBV10-1, with TRBD2 identical over 10 bases. Germline CDR1 WNHNN, CDR2 SYGVQD (reference sequence). This CDR3 spans 15 amino acids. V lost 3 bases, J lost 7 bases, and 6 bases stayed unmatched. For the CDR3, the DNA is TGCGCCAGCAGTGAAGCGGGGGGGCCAGGAAATGAGCAGTTCTTC. This gives the protein CASSEAGGPGNEQFF.

V is TRBV6-2 or TRBV6-3 and J is TRBJ1-6; 10 bases are shared with TRBD1. Germline lookup yields CDR1 MNHEY and CDR2 SVGEGT. The CDR3 has 16 residues. The trim removed 2 bases at V and 7 bases at J, leaving 5 bases unmatched. CDR3 region: CASSYEGQGMNSPLHF. The CDR3 DNA follows: TGTGCCAGCAGTTACGAGGGACAGGGGATGAATTCACCCCTCCACTTT.

The V call is TRBV19, the J call TRBJ2-7; 9 bases agree with TRBD1. V shed 5 bases and J 5 bases; nucleotides not matched to a gene: 7. This CDR3 contains 14 residues. Germline V gene sequence: CDR1 LNHDA, CDR2 SQIVND (reference sequence). CDR3 DNA sequence: TGTGCCAGTAGTCCCGGGACAGGGAGTAACGAGCAGTACTTC. Translated, it gives CASSPGTGSNEQYF.

The chain has TRBV24-1 and TRBJ2-7; 9 bases fit TRBD1. This CDR3 comprises 15 residues. Germline loops: CDR1 KGHDR, CDR2 SFDVKD. Unmatched junction bases numbered 6, after V lost 4 bases and J lost 3 bases. Here the CDR3 reads CATSERGQGNYEQYF. CDR3 sequence (DNA): TGTGCCACCAGTGAGAGGGGACAGGGAAACTACGAGCAGTACTTC.

The J gene is TRBJ2-5, the V gene TRBV5-1, with a weak D call TRBD2 (5 bases). Germline CDR1 reads SGHRS; CDR2 reads YFSETQ. V shed 2 bases and J shed 3 bases, with 20 bases lying between them. There are 17 residues in the CDR3. For the CDR3, the DNA is TGCGCCAGCAGCTTTCGGGGAATCCGAGGCACAGAAGAGACCCAGTACTTC. Translated, it gives CASSFRGIRGTEETQYF.

V usage is TRBV14 and J usage is TRBJ2-3; D is possibly TRBD2 (6 bases). The ends were cut back, 1 base at V and 5 bases at J, with 10 bases in the middle. This CDR3 is built from 14 residues. The germline CDR1 and CDR2 sequences are SGHDN and FVKESK. Here the CDR3 DNA reads TGTGCCAGCAGCCAAGGGGGGACTGGAGATACGCAGTATTTT. It encodes CASSQGGTGDTQYF.

CDR3 sequence (DNA): TGTGCCAGCAGCACCTACAGGGGCCCTTGGGATACGCAGTATTTT. Translation gives CASSTYRGPWDTQYF. The gene calls are TRBV14 and TRBJ2-3, with 7 positions matching TRBD1. Trimming took 5 bases from V and 6 from J; bases not matched to a gene: 11. CDR3 length: 15 amino acids. The germline gives CDR1 SGHDN, CDR2 FVKESK.

V and J are TRBV19 and TRBJ1-4, with 8 bases lining up with TRBD1. The CDR3 is 15 residues long. V lost 7 bases to trimming and J lost 8 bases; unmatched junction nucleotides: 12. CDR1 and CDR2 (germline): LNHDA, SQIVND (reference sequence). The CDR3 nucleotides read TGTGCCAGTACCGAACCGTGGACAGGGACGGAAAAACTGTTTTTT. Its translation is CASTEPWTGTEKLFF.

This chain joins TRBV4-2 and TRBJ2-3, with TRBD2 identical over 11 bases. J was trimmed by 2 bases and V by 3 bases; bases with no gene match: 7. Germline V lookup: CDR1 LGHNA, CDR2 YNFKEQ. This CDR3 is 17 amino acids long. The CDR3 region is CASSQVTSGEFTDTQYF. CDR3 sequence (DNA): TGTGCCAGCAGCCAGGTGACTAGCGGGGAATTCACAGATACGCAGTATTTT.

The rearrangement uses TRBV6-2 or TRBV6-3 and TRBJ2-3; 14 positions match TRBD2. The V and J ends lost 5 bases and 5 bases, in that order; junction bases with no gene match: 12. CDR1 and CDR2 (germline): MNHEY, SVGEGT. This CDR3 has 18 amino acids. DNA for the CDR3: TGTGCCAGCAGTCACGGGACTAGCGGGGGACTGGGAGAAGATACGCAGTATTTT. This codes for CASSHGTSGGLGEDTQYF.